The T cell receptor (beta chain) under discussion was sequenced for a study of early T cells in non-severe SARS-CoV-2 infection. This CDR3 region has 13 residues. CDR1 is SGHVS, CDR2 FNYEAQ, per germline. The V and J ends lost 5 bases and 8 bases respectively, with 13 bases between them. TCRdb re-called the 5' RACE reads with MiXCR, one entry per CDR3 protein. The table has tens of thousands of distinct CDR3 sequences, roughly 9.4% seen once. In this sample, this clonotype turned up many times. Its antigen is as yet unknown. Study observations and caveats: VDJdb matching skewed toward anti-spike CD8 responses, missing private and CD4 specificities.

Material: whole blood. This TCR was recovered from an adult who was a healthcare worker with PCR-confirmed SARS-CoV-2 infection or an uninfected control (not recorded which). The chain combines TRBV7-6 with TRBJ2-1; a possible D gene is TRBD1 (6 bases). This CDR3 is CASSHTGPHEQFF. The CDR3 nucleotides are TGTGCCAGCAGCCACACAGGGCCGCATGAGCAGTTCTTC.